A single TCR beta chain is shown here with its context. The data stem from a study of blood T cell repertoires in COVID-19. Study information: Italy, Spain and the United States were the sources of the convalescent and acute COVID-19 samples.

CDR1 and CDR2 (germline): MNHEY, SVGAGI. This CDR3 contains 14 residues. Trimming took off 6 bases at V and 3 bases at J, with 15 bases between the two ends. Data came from immunoSEQ multiplex PCR; TCRdb stores just in-frame clones and leaves some out. The repertoire consists of more than 200,000 clones, with more than 85% occurring once and the leading ten covering approximately 5.1%. Followed longitudinally, the Seattle patients had been enrolled during active infection. This clonotype originated in a woman aged 60-70 years with COVID-19, enrolled during active disease. This rearrangement joins TRBV6-5 to TRBJ2-7; the D is unclear. The sample consisted of peripheral blood. The CDR3 DNA follows: TGTGCCAGCAGCCCAACGACTCTAAACTACGAGCAGTACTTC. Translation: CASSPTTLNYEQYF.